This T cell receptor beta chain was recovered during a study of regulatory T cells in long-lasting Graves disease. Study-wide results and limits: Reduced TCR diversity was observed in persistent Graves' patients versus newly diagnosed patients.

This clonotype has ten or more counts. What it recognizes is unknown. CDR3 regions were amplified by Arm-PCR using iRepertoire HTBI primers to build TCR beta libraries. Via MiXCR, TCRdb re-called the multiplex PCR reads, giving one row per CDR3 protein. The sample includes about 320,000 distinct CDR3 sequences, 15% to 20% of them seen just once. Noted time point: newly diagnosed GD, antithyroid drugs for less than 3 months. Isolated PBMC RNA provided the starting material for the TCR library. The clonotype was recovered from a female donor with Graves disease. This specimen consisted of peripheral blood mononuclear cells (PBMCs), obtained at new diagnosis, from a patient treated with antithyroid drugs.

CDR3 loop: CATPGAGGAADTQYF. In DNA, the CDR3 is TGTGCCACCCCGGGTGCGGGAGGGGCCGCAGATACGCAGTATTTT. The V gene is TRBV2, the J gene TRBJ2-3; TRBD2 agrees at 9 bases. Per germline, CDR1 SNHLY and CDR2 FYNNEI. Trimming removed 10 bases from V and 4 bases from J; junction bases left unmatched: 12. CDR3 length: 15 residues.